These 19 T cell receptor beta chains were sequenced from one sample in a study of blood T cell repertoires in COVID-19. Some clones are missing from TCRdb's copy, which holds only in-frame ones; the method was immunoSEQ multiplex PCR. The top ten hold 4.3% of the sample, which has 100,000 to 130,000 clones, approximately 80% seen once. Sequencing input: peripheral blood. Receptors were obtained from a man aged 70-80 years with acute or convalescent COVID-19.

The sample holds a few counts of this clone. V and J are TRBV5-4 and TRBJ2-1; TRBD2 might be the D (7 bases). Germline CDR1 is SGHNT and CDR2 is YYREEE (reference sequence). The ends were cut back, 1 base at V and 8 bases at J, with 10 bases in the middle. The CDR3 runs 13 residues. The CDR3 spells CASSLRGADEQFF. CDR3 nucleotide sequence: TGTGCCAGCAGCTTGCGGGGGGCCGATGAGCAGTTCTTC.

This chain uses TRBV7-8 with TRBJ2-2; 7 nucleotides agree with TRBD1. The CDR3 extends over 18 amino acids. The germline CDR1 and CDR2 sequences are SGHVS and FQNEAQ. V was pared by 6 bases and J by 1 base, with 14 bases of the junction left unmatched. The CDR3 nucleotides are TGTGCCAGCAGATTCATAGGGGGCGCACGCCTGAACACCGGGGAGCTGTTTTTT. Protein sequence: CASRFIGGARLNTGELFF. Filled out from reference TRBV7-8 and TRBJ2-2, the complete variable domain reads GAGVSQSPRYKVAKRGQDVALRCDPISGHVSLFWYQQALGQGPEFLTYFQNEAQLDKSGLPSDRFFAERPEGSVSTLKIQRTQQEDSAVYLCASRFIGGARLNTGELFFGEGSRLTVL.

The CDR3 nucleotides are TGTGCCAGGTGGACCGGGGTTGGGAATCAGCCCCAGCATTTT. Encoded protein: CARWTGVGNQPQHF. The chain employs TRBV11-1 and TRBJ1-5; D gene ambiguous. Germline loops: CDR1 SGHAT, CDR2 FQDESV (reference sequence). The CDR3 consists of 14 residues. V gave up 9 bases and J gave up 4 bases, with 16 bases separating them.

Written as DNA, the CDR3 is TGTGCCAGCAGCTTACTAGGACCCGGGGAGCTGTTTTTT. The encoded protein is CASSLLGPGELFF. The V call is TRBV3-1 (or the pseudogene TRBV3-2), the J call TRBJ2-2; a weak D match, TRBD2 (5 bases). The CDR3 extends over 13 amino acids. Germline CDR1 is LGHDT and CDR2 is YNNKEL (reference sequence). The V and J ends lost 5 bases and 6 bases respectively, with 10 bases between them.

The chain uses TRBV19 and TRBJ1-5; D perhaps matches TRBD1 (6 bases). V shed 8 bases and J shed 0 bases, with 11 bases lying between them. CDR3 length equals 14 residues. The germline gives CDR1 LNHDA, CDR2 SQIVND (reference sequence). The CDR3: CASRTEISNQPQHF. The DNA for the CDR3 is TGTGCCAGTCGGACAGAAATTAGCAATCAGCCCCAGCATTTT.

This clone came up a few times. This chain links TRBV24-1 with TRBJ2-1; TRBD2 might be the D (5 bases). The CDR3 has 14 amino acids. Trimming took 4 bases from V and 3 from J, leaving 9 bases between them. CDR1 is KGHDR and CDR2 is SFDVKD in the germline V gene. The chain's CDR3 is CATSETGNYNEQFF. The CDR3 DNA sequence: TGTGCCACCAGTGAAACCGGGAACTACAATGAGCAGTTCTTC.

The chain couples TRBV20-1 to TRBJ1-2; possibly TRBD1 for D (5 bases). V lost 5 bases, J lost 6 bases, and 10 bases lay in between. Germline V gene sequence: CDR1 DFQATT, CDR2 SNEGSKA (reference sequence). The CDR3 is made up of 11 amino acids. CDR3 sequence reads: CSAWGGNGYTF. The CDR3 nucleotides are TGCAGTGCTTGGGGGGGAAATGGCTACACCTTC.

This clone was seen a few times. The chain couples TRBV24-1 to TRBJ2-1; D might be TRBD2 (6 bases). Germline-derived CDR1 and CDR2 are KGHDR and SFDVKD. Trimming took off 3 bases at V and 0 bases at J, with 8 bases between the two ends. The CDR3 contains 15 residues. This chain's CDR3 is CATSDGGYSYNEQFF. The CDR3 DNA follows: TGTGCCACCAGTGATGGGGGGTACTCCTACAATGAGCAGTTCTTC.

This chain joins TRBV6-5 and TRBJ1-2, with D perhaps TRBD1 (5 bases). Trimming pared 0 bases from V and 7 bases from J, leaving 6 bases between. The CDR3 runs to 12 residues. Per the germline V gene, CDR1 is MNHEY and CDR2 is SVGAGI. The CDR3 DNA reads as TGTGCCAGCAGTTACTCGCAGGGTGGCTACACCTTC. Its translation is CASSYSQGGYTF.

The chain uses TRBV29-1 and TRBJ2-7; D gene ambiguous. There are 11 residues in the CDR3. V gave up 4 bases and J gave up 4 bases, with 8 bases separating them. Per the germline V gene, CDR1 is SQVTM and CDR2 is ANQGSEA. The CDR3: CSVGDIYEQYF. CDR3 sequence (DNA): TGCAGCGTTGGAGACATTTACGAGCAGTACTTC.

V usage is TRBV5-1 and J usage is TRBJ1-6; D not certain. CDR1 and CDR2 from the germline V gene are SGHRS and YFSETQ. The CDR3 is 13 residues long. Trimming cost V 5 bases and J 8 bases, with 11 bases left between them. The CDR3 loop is CASSIGEDSPLHF. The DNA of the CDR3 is TGCGCCAGCAGTATCGGGGAGGATTCACCCCTCCACTTT.

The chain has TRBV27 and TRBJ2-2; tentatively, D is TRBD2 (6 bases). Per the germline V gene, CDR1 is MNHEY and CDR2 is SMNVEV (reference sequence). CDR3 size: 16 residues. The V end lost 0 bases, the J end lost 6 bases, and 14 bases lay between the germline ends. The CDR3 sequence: CASSLSTLGGAGELFF. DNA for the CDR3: TGTGCCAGCAGTTTATCAACCTTAGGAGGGGCCGGGGAGCTGTTTTTT.

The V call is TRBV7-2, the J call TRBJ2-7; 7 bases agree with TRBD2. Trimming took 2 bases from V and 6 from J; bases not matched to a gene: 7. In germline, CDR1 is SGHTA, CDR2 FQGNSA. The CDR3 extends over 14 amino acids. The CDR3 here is CASSLFRDYVEQYF. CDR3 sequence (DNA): TGTGCCAGCAGCTTATTCCGGGACTACGTCGAGCAGTACTTC.

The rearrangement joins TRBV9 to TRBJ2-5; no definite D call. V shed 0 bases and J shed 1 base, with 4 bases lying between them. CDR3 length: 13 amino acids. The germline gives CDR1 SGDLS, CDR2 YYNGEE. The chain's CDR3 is CASSVVAQETQYF. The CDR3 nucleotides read TGTGCCAGCAGCGTAGTAGCCCAAGAGACCCAGTACTTC.

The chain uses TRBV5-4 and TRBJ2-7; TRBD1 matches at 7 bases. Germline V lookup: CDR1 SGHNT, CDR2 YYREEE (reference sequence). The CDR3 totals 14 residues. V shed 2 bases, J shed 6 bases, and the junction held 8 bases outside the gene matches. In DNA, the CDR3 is TGTGCCAGCAGCTTAGAGGGGGCCCCTCGCGAGCAGTACTTC. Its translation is CASSLEGAPREQYF.

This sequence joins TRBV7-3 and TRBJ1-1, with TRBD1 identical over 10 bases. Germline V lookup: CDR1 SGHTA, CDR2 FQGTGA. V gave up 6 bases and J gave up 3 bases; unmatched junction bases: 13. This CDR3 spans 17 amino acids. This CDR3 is CASSWAGTGVGDTEAFF. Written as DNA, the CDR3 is TGTGCCAGCAGTTGGGCAGGGACAGGGGTGGGGGACACTGAAGCTTTCTTT.

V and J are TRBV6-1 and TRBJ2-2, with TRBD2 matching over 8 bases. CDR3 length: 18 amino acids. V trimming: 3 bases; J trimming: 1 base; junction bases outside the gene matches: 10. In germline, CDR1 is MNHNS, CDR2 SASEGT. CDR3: CASSDPMTSALNTGELFF. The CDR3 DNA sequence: TGTGCCAGCAGTGATCCCATGACTAGCGCCTTGAACACCGGGGAGCTGTTTTTT.

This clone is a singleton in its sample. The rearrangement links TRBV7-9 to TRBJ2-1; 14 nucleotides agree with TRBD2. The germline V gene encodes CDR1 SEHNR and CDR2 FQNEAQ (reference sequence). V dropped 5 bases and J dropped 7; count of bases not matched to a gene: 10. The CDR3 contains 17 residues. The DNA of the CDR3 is TGTGCCAGCAGCCCTCCGGGACTAGCGGGGGTAGTGAATGAGCAGTTCTTC. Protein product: CASSPPGLAGVVNEQFF.

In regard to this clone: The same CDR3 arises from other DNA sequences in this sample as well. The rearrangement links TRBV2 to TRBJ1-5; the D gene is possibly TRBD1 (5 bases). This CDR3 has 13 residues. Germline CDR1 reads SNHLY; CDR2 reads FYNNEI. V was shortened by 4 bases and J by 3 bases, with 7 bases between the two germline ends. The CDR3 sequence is CASSGGVNQPQHF. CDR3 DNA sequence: TGTGCCAGCAGTGGGGGGGTCAATCAGCCCCAGCATTTT.